The T cell receptor beta chain described here comes from a study of beta chain features in type 1 diabetes. Study summary: Patients shared similar age, gender and cell yields with healthy donors. Whole-study results and caveats: Across patients, naive, central memory and Treg TCRB repertoires exhibited apparently greater similarity than was observed across healthy donors. Researchers report that Type 1 diabetes patients had moderately but significantly shorter TCRB CDR3s across all four CD4+ subsets.

Investigators reverse transcribed all isolated RNA, so they sequenced expressed TCRB transcripts. Assay used: immunoSEQ multiplex PCR; TCRdb lists only in-frame clones, some missing. The sample yields roughly 370,000 clones, over 11% seen once. A single heparinised draw of approximately 100 mL on average was taken per donor. Germline V gives CDR1 KGHSH, CDR2 LQKENI. V gave up 3 bases and J gave up 6 bases, with 10 bases separating them. The CDR3 consists of 13 residues. Concerning this clone: No antigen is known for it.

The sequenced sample consisted of naive CD4+ T cells from blood. This sequence was found in a man aged 25-40 years in good health. The chain uses TRBV18 and TRBJ2-3, with D possibly being TRBD1 (6 bases). CDR3 amino acids: CASSPTQGDTQYF. The DNA of the CDR3 is TGTGCCAGCTCACCGACCCAGGGGGATACGCAGTATTTT.